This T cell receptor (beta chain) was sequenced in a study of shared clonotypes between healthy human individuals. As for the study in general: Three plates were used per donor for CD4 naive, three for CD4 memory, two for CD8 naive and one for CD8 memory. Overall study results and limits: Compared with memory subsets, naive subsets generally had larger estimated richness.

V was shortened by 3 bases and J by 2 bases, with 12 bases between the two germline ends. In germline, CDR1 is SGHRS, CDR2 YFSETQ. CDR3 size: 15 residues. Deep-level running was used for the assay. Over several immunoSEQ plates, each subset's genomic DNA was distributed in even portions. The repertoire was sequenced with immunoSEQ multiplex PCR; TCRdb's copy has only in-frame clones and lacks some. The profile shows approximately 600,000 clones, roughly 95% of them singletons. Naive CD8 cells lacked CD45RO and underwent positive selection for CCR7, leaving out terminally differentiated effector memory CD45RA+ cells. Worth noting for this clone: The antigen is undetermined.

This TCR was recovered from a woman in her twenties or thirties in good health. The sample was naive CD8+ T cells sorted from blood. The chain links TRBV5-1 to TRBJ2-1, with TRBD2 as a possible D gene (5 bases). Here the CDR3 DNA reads TGCGCCAGCAGCTCTGAGGGCCCCCCCTACAATGAGCAGTTCTTC. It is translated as CASSSEGPPYNEQFF.